This T cell receptor beta chain was identified in a study of identical twins. Broader study findings: Instead of following the same donors, the conclusions were based on cross-sectional statistical analysis.

Template switching, a step in the protocol, added a universal primer site, and cDNA carried unique molecular identifiers. Using its own MiXCR run on the 5' RACE reads, TCRdb lists one record per CDR3 protein. The data show around 530,000 distinct CDR3 sequences, around 15% seen once. The V gene lost 4 bases and the J gene lost 5 bases, with 12 bases spanning the gap. The CDR3 loop spans 14 amino acids. Looked up from germline, CDR1 is LNHNV and CDR2 is YYDKDF (reference sequence). A note on this clonotype: Its matching antigen is unknown.

The data were also submitted as part of a second study, on yellow fever vaccine responses in identical twins.

Source material: CD4+ T cells sorted from blood. The sequence came from a woman aged 18 to 35 in good health. This chain links TRBV15 with TRBJ2-1; perhaps TRBD1 as D (5 bases). The CDR3 DNA reads as TGTGCCACCAGCACCGTGGCAGGGAACAATGAGCAGTTCTTC. This translates into CATSTVAGNNEQFF.